The source of this TCR beta chain is a study of blood T cell repertoires in COVID-19. The CDR3 runs to 10 residues. Per the germline V gene, CDR1 is DFQATT and CDR2 is SNEGSKA (reference sequence). The germline V and J ends were trimmed by 5 bases and 8 bases, with 9 bases remaining between them. Per the original methods: Using reference gene primer amplification, nucleated cell counts were estimated. Measured with immunoSEQ multiplex PCR; TCRdb has only the in-frame clones, and not every one. V, J and clone size are taken as reported in that table, and D and trimming were inferred from the DNA itself. The data contain a few hundred thousand clones, roughly nine tenths of them singletons.

Material for sequencing was PBMCs or T cells enriched from blood (not recorded which). The receptor comes from a middle-aged woman who had recovered from COVID-19. This chain connects TRBV20-1 to TRBJ1-2; no definite D call. Here the CDR3 reads CSAGGVGYTF. The CDR3 DNA reads as TGCAGTGCTGGCGGGGTGGGCTACACCTTC.